This T cell receptor beta chain was identified in a study of cytomegalovirus exposure and HLA in healthy donors. Study at large: A prior study identified just under 120 million unique TCR beta sequences from some 200 million T cells.

On this clone: Its antigen is unidentified.

V shed 6 bases, J shed 1 base, and the junction held 10 bases outside the gene matches. The germline V gene has CDR1 KGHSH and CDR2 LQKENI. The CDR3 spans 16 residues. PCR was performed using 60 Vbeta and 13 Jbeta primers. Libraries were prepared by immunoSEQ multiplex PCR; TCRdb keeps only in-frame clonotypes and omits some of them. The table has roughly 100,000 clones, about 66% seen once; the top ten hold around a fifth. Donors counted as nominally healthy when sampled, yet unrecorded immune exposures were likely. Study observations and caveats: The later analysis indicated that the majority of CMV-associated TCR beta chains appeared HLA-restricted.

The sequenced sample consisted of PBMCs. The sequence came from a woman between 45 and 60 years old in good health and CMV-seropositive. The V call is TRBV18, the J call TRBJ2-7, with 9 bases fitting TRBD2. CDR3 amino acids: CASSPFGGGGSYEQYF. CDR3 nucleotides: TGTGCCAGCTCCCCGTTTGGCGGGGGGGGATCCTACGAGCAGTACTTC.